The subject of this entry is one TCR beta chain. The data were obtained in a study of identifying expanded T cells in peripheral blood. Profiling relied on immunoSEQ multiplex PCR, and the TCRdb table lists in-frame clones only, not all of them. The sample lists approximately 110,000 clones, less than 90% seen once, with 7.5% to 10% in the top ten. Germline V gene lookup returns CDR1 SGHVS and CDR2 FQNEAQ. CDR3 length equals 14 residues. The ends were cut back, 5 bases at V and 1 base at J, with 11 bases in the middle. Sequencing was carried out using blood. This chain uses TRBV7-8 with TRBJ2-5, with D hard to call. This TCR was sampled from a person aged 18 to 75 in good health. The CDR3 region is CASSAGEFQETQYF. The CDR3 DNA sequence: TGTGCCAGCAGCGCAGGAGAGTTCCAAGAGACCCAGTACTTC.